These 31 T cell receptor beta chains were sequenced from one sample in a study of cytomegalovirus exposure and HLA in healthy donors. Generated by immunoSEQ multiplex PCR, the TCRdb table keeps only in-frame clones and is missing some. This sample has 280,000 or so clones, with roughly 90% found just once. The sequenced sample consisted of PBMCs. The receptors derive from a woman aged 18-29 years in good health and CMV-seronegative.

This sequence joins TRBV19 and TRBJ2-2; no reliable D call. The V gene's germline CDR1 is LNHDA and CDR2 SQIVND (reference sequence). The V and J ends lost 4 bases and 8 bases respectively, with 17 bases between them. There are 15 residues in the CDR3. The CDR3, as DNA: TGTGCCAGTAGTACTGGTTTCGTAACACCGGGGGAGCTGTTTTTT. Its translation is CASSTGFVTPGELFF.

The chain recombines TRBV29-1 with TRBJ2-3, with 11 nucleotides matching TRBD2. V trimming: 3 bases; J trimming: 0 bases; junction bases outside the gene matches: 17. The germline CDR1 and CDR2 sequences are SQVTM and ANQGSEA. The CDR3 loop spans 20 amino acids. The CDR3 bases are TGCAGCGTTGACACGTTGAGGGGACTAGCGGTTCTCACTAGCACAGATACGCAGTATTTT. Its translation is CSVDTLRGLAVLTSTDTQYF.

The CDR3 DNA sequence: TGTGCCAGCAGCCGACATCCGGGAGCAACGACGGGCACAGATACGCAGTATTTT. It translates to CASSRHPGATTGTDTQYF. The chain links TRBV11-1 to TRBJ2-3, with a tentative D call TRBD2 (6 bases). Germline loops: CDR1 SGHAT, CDR2 FQDESV (reference sequence). V shed 5 bases and J shed 1 base, with 22 bases lying between them. The CDR3 runs to 18 residues.

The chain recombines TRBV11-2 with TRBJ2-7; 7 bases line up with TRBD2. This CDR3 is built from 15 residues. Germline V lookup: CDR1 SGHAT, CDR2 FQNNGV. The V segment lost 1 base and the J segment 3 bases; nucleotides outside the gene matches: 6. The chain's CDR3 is CASSLVLGLLYEQYF. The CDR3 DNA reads TGTGCCAGCAGCTTAGTTCTGGGACTACTCTACGAGCAGTACTTC.

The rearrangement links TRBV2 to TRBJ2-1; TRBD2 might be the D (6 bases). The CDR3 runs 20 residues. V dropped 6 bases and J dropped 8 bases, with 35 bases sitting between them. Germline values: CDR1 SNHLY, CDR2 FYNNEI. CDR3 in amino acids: CASRKRLLLRGESGFDEQFF. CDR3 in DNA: TGTGCCAGCAGAAAGAGGCTCCTTTTGCGGGGAGAGTCCGGTTTCGATGAGCAGTTCTTC.

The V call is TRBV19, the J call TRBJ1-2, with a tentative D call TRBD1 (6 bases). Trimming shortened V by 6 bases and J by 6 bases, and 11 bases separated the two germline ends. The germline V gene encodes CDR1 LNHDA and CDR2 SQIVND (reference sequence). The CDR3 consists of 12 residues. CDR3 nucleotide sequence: TGTGCCAGTAGGGCGGGGGGCGATGGCTACACCTTC. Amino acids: CASRAGGDGYTF.

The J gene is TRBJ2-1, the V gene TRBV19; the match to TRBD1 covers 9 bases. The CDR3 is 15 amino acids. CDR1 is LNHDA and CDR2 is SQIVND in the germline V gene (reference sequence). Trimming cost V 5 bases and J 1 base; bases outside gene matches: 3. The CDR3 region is CASSPGQGSYNEQFF. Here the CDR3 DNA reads TGTGCCAGTAGTCCGGGACAGGGATCCTACAATGAGCAGTTCTTC. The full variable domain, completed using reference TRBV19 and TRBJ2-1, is DGGITQSPKYLFRKEGQNVTLSCEQNLNHDAMYWYRQDPGQGLRLIYYSQIVNDFQKGDIAEGYSVSREKKESFPLTVTSAQKNPTAFYLCASSPGQGSYNEQFFGPGTRLTVL.

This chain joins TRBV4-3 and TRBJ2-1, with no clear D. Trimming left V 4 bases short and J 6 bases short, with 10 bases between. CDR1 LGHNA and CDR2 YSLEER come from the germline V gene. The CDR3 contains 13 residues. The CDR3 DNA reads TGCGCCAGCAGCCTCGTATTGTTCAATGAGCAGTTCTTC. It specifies CASSLVLFNEQFF.

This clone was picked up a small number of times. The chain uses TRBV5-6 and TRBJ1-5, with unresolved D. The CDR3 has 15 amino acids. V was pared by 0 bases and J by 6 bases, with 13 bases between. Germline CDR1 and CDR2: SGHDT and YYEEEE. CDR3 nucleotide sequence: TGTGCCAGCAGCTTGGGGTCCGGGAGCGGTCAGCCCCAGCATTTT. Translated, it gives CASSLGSGSGQPQHF.

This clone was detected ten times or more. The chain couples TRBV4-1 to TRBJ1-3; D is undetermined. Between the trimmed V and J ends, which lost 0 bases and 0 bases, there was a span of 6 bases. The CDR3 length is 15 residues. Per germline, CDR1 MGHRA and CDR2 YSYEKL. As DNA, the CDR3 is TGCGCCAGCAGCCAAGAACAAATCTCTGGAAACACCATATATTTT. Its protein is CASSQEQISGNTIYF.

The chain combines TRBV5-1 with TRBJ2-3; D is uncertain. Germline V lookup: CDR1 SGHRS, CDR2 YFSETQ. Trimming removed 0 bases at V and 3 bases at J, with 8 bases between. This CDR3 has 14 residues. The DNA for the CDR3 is TGCGCCAGCAGCTTGGCCCAGAAGACAGATACGCAGTATTTT. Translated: CASSLAQKTDTQYF.

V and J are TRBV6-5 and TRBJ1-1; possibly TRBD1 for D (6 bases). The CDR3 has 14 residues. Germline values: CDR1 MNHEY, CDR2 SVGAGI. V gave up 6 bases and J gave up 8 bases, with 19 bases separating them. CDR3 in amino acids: CASRTTLGGREAFF. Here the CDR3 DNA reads TGTGCCAGCAGGACTACCCTTGGGGGCAGGGAAGCTTTCTTT.

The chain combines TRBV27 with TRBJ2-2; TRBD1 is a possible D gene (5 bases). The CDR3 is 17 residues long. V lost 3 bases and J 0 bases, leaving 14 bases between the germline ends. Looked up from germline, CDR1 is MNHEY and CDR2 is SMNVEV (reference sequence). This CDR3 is CASSFTRQRSNTGELFF. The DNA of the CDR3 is TGTGCCAGCAGTTTCACCCGACAGAGATCGAACACCGGGGAGCTGTTTTTT.

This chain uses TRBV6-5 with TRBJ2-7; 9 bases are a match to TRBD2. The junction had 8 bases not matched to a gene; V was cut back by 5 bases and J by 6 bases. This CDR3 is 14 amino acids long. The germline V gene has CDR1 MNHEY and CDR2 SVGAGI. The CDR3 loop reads CASSAVSGSGEQYF. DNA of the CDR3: TGTGCCAGCAGTGCAGTTAGCGGGAGTGGCGAGCAGTACTTC.

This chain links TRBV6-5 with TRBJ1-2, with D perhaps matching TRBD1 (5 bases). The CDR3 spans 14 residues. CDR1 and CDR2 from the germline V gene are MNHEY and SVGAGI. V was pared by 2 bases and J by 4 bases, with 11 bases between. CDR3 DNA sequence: TGTGCCAGCAGTTACGCGGGGGGTCTCTATGGCTACACCTTC. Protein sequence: CASSYAGGLYGYTF.

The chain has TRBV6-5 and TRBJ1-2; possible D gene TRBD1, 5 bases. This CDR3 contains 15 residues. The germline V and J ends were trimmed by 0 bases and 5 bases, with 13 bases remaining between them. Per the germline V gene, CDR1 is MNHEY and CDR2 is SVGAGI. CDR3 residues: CASSYSGPRPYGYTF. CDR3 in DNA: TGTGCCAGCAGTTACTCGGGGCCTCGGCCTTATGGCTACACCTTC.

The CDR3 spells CASSSQGQAGANVLTF. DNA for the CDR3: TGTGCCAGCAGCTCTCAGGGGCAAGCTGGGGCCAACGTCCTGACTTTC. The V and J genes are TRBV11-3 and TRBJ2-6, with a weak D call TRBD1 (6 bases). The CDR3 extends over 16 amino acids. Trimming pared 4 bases from V and 2 bases from J, leaving 12 bases between. The germline V gene has CDR1 SGHNT and CDR2 YENEEA.

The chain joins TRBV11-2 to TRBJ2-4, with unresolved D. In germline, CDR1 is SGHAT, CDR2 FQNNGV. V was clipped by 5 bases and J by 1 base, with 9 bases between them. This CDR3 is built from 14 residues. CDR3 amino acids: CASSLAPAKNIQYF. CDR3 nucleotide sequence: TGTGCCAGCAGCCTGGCTCCGGCCAAAAACATTCAGTACTTC.

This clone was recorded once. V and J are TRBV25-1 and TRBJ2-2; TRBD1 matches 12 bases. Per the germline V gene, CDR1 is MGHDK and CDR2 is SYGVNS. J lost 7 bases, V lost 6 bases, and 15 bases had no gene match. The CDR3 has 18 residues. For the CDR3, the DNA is TGTGCCAGCAGAAGAGTTGGGGAGGGGACAGGGGGCAGCGGGGAGCTGTTTTTT. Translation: CASRRVGEGTGGSGELFF.

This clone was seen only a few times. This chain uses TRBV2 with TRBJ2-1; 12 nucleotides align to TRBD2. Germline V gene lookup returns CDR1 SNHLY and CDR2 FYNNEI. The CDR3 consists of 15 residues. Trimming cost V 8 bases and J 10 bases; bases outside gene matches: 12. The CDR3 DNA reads TGTGCCAGCGCCTTGGAACTAGCGGGAGGAGACGAGCAGTTCTTC. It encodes CASALELAGGDEQFF.

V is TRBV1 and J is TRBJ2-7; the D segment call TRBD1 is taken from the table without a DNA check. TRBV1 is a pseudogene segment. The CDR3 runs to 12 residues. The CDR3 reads CTSGMISYEQYF. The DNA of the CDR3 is TGCACCAGCGGCATGATCTCCTACGAGCAGTACTTC.

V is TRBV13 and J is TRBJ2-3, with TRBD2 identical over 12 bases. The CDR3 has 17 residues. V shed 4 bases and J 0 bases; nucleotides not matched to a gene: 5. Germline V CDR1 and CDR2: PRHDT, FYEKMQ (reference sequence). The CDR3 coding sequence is TGTGCCAGCAGCTCTAGACTAGCGGGAGCGAGCACAGATACGCAGTATTTT. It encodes CASSSRLAGASTDTQYF. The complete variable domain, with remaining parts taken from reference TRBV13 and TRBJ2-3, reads AAGVIQSPRHLIKEKRETATLKCYPIPRHDTVYWYQQGPGQDPQFLISFYEKMQSDKGSIPDRFSAQQFSDYHSELNMSSLELGDSALYFCASSSRLAGASTDTQYFGPGTRLTVL.

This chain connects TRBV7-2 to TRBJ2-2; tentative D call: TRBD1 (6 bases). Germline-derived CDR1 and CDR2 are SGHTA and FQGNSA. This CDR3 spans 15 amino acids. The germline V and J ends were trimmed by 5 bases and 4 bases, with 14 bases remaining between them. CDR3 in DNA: TGTGCCAGCAGCCTTACCGCCAGGGGCACCGGGGAGCTGTTTTTT. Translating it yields CASSLTARGTGELFF.

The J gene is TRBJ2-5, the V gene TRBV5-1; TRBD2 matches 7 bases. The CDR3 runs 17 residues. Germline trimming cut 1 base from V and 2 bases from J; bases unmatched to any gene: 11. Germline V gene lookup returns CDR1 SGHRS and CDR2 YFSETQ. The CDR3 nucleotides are TGCGCCAGCAGCTTGTTCTGGGGAGGGAAGGGGCAAGAGACCCAGTACTTC. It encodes CASSLFWGGKGQETQYF.

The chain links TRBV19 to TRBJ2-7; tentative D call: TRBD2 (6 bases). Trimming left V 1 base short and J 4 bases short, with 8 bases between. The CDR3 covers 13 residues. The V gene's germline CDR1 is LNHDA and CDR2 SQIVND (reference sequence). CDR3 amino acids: CASSIGLAYEQYF. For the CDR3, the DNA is TGTGCCAGTAGTATAGGGCTAGCGTACGAGCAGTACTTC.

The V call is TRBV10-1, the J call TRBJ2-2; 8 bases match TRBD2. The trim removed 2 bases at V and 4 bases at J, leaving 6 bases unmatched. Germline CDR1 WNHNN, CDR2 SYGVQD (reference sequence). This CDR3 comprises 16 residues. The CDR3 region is CASSEELAGVTGELFF. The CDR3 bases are TGCGCCAGCAGTGAGGAGCTAGCGGGTGTCACCGGGGAGCTGTTTTTT.

CDR3 protein: CASSYSRIAETQYF. As DNA, the CDR3 is TGTGCCAGCAGTTACTCGCGTATTGCGGAGACCCAGTACTTC. V is TRBV6-5 and J is TRBJ2-5, with D unresolved. Germline-derived CDR1 and CDR2 are MNHEY and SVGAGI. The CDR3 is 14 residues long. Trimming pared 0 bases from V and 5 bases from J, leaving 10 bases between.

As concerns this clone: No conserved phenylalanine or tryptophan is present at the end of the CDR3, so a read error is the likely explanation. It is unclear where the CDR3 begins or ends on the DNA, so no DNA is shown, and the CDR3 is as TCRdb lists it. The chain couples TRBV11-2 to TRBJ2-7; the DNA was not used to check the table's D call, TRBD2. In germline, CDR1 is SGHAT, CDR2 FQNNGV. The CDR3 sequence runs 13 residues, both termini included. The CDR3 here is CASSLGRASFAET.

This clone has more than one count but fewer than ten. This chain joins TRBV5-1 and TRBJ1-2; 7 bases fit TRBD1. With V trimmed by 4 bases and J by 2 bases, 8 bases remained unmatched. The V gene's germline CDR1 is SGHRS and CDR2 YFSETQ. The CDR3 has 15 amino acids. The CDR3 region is CASSKTTGSNYGYTF. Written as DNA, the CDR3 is TGCGCCAGCAGCAAAACGACAGGGTCCAACTATGGCTACACCTTC.

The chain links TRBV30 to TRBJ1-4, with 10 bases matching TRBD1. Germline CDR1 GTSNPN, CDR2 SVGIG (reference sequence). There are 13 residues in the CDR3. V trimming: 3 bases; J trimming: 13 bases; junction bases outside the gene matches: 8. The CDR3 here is CAWSARTGGLLFF. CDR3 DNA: TGTGCCTGGAGCGCTCGGACAGGGGGATTACTGTTTTTT. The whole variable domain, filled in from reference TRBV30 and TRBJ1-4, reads SQTIHQWPATLVQPVGSPLSLECTVEGTSNPNLYWYRQAAGRGLQLLFYSVGIGQISSEVPQNLSASRPQDRQFILSSKKLLLSDSGFYLCAWSARTGGLLFFGSGTQLSVL.

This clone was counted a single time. The CDR3: CASSLYPRREVEGYTF. For the CDR3, the DNA is TGTGCCAGCAGCTTGTACCCGCGCAGGGAAGTCGAGGGCTACACCTTC. The chain employs TRBV7-8 and TRBJ1-2, with a weak D call TRBD1 (5 bases). Trimming cost V 3 bases and J 8 bases, with 22 bases left between them. The germline V gene encodes CDR1 SGHVS and CDR2 FQNEAQ. The CDR3 loop spans 16 amino acids. Complete variable domain (other parts from reference TRBV7-8 and TRBJ1-2): GAGVSQSPRYKVAKRGQDVALRCDPISGHVSLFWYQQALGQGPEFLTYFQNEAQLDKSGLPSDRFFAERPEGSVSTLKIQRTQQEDSAVYLCASSLYPRREVEGYTFGSGTRLTVV.